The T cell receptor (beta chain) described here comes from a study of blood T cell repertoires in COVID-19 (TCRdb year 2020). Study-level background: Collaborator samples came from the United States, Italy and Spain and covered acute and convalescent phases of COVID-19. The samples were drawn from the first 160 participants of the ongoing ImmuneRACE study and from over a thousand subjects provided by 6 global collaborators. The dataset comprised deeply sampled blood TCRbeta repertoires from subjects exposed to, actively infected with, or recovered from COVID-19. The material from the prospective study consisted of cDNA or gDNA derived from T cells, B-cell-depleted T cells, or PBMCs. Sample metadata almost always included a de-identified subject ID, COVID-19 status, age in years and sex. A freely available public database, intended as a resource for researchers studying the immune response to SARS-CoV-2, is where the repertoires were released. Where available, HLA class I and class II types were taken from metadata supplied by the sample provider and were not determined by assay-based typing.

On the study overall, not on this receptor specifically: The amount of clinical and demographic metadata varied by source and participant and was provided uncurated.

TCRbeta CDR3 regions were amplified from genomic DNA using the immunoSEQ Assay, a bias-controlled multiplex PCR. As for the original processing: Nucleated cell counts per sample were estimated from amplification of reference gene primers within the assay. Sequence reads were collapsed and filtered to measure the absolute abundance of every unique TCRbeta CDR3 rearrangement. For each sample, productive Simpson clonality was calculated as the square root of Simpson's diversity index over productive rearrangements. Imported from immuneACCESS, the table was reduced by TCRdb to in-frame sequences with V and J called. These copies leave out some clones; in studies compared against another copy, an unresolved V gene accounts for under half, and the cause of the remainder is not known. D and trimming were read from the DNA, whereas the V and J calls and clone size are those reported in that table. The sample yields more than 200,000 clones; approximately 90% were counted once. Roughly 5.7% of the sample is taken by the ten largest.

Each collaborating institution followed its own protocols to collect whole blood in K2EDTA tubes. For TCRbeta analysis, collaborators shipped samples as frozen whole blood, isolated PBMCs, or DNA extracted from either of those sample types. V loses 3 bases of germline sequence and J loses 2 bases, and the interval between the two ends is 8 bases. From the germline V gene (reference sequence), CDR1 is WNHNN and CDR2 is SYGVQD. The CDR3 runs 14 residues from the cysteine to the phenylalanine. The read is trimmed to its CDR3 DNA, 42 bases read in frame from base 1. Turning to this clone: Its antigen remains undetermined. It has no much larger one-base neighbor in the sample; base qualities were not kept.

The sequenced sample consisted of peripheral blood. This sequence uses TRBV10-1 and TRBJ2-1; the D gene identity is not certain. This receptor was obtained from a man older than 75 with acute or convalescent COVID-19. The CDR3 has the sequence CASSEDCAYNEQFF. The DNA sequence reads TGCGCCAGCAGTGAAGACTGCGCCTACAATGAGCAGTTCTTC.